Listed here is a single T cell receptor beta chain. Its specificity is unknown. This sample was taken from a study of cytomegalovirus exposure and HLA in healthy donors. Study overall: Roughly 179 million T cells yielded 120 million or so unique TCR beta sequences, as an earlier analysis found. Across a few hundred genotyped donors, 81% landed in the Caucasian-associated ancestry cluster.

Study-level findings and limits: Certain sequence variants were highly shared and formed a cluster, and this cluster was likely a sequencing artifact.

60 Vbeta and 13 Jbeta primers were used in PCR. Sequencing was performed with immunoSEQ multiplex PCR; in TCRdb, only in-frame clones are kept and a portion is missing. This table has 150,000 to 200,000 clones, under 90% appearing once. The CDR3 runs to 14 residues. CDR1 and CDR2 (germline): LNHDA, SQIVND (reference sequence). With V trimmed by 6 bases and J by 0 bases, 3 bases remained unmatched. This sequence was found in a man aged 18-30 years in good health and CMV-seronegative. V and J are TRBV19 and TRBJ2-3; 7 nucleotides match TRBD1. Sequenced: PBMCs. CDR3 nucleotides: TGTGCCAGTAGGACAGGGTTAAGCACAGATACGCAGTATTTT. This codes for CASRTGLSTDTQYF.